The clone carrying this TCR beta chain has just a few counts. A much larger clone lies one base from this, so it may be a read error. Because the CDR3 is missing its conserved closing phenylalanine or tryptophan, this is likely a read error. Time point: persistent/refractory GD, antithyroid drugs over 5 years with positive TRAb. RNA from PBMCs was the source of the TCR library. Germline V gives CDR1 SNHLY, CDR2 FYNNEI. The CDR3 is made up of 14 amino acids. The trim removed 5 bases at V and 7 bases at J, leaving 10 bases unmatched. The entry originates in a study of regulatory T cells in long-lasting Graves disease. Arm-PCR of CDR3 regions with iRepertoire HTBI primers generated TCR beta libraries. TCRdb redid the calling of the multiplex PCR reads with MiXCR, one entry per CDR3 protein. The data show 300,000 to 500,000 distinct CDR3 sequences, with around 21% seen just once and around 20% held by the top ten.

The sequence was obtained from a female donor with Graves disease. The sequences come from peripheral blood mononuclear cells (PBMCs), collected when the disease was refractory, from a patient treated with antithyroid drugs. This chain uses TRBV2 with TRBJ1-2, with 7 bases identical to TRBD1. CDR3 amino acids: CASSPILQGPGYTL. The CDR3 nucleotides are TGTGCCAGCAGTCCAATCTTACAGGGGCCTGGCTACACCCTC.